Below, 21 T cell receptor beta chains from the same sample are listed, as sequenced in a study of breast tumors, draining lymph nodes, adjacent tissues. MiXCR, run by TCRdb on the multiplex PCR reads, gives a single entry per CDR3 protein. The data contain roughly 130,000 distinct CDR3 sequences, 20% of them singletons. Samples came from axillary lymph nodes draining the breast cancer. Material for sequencing was axillary lymph node tissue. These TCRs come from a female donor with breast cancer. Some clones in this sample may be carry-over from other donors' samples.

Only a few counts were recorded for this clonotype. The V and J genes are TRBV5-6 and TRBJ2-3; the match to TRBD1 covers 9 bases. The CDR3 length is 16 residues. The V segment lost 4 bases and the J segment 3 bases; nucleotides outside the gene matches: 9. Germline CDR1 SGHDT, CDR2 YYEEEE. CDR3 in amino acids: CASSPLSGTGTDTQYF. For the CDR3, the DNA is TGTGCCAGCAGCCCCTTGAGTGGGACAGGGACAGATACGCAGTATTTT.

This clonotype occurred many times. The V call is TRBV11-2, the J call TRBJ2-7; possibly TRBD1 or TRBD2 for D (6 bases each). The V gene lost 7 bases and the J gene lost 7 bases, with 20 bases spanning the gap. The V gene's germline CDR1 is SGHAT and CDR2 FQNNGV. This CDR3 has 14 amino acids. The CDR3 reads CASTSSRGAGEQYF. The CDR3 DNA follows: TGTGCCAGCACCTCCTCAAGGGGGGCGGGTGAGCAGTACTTC.

Regarding this clonotype: The junction does not match germline at one end; this may be a read error. The V call is TRBV2, the J call TRBJ2-1, with 8 bases identical to TRBD1. The CDR3 totals 14 residues. The V gene's germline CDR1 is SNHLY and CDR2 FYNNEI. CDR3 loop: CAGRGQGHYDEQFF. CDR3 DNA: TGTGCCGGCAGAGGACAGGGCCATTACGATGAGCAGTTCTTC.

This clonotype was seen at least ten times. CDR3 loop: CASKLGREGSPLHF. The CDR3 region has the DNA TGTGCCAGTAAGCTGGGCAGGGAAGGATCACCCCTCCACTTT. The gene calls are TRBV19 and TRBJ1-6; possible D gene TRBD1, 5 bases. Germline V lookup: CDR1 LNHDA, CDR2 SQIVND (reference sequence). The V gene lost 7 bases and the J gene lost 10 bases, with 17 bases spanning the gap. CDR3 size: 14 residues. Together with reference TRBV19 and TRBJ1-6, the CDR3 gives the full variable domain: DGGITQSPKYLFRKEGQNVTLSCEQNLNHDAMYWYRQDPGQGLRLIYYSQIVNDFQKGDIAEGYSVSREKKESFPLTVTSAQKNPTAFYLCASKLGREGSPLHFGNGTRLTVT.

Concerning this clonotype: A clone one base away is much larger, so this may be a read error. This chain joins TRBV9 and TRBJ2-3; 10 bases map to TRBD1. Trimming at V came to 3 bases and at J to 4 bases, leaving 14 bases not matched to a gene. The germline V gene encodes CDR1 SGDLS and CDR2 YYNGEE. The CDR3 contains 18 residues. DNA of the CDR3: TGTGCCAGCAGCGCGATACCGGGACAGGGGATAATCGCAGATACGCAGTATTTT. This translates into CASSAIPGQGIIADTQYF. Full variable domain (missing parts from reference TRBV9 and TRBJ2-3): DSGVTQTPKHLITATGQRVTLRCSPRSGDLSVYWYQQSLDQGLQFLIQYYNGEERAKGNILERFSAQQFPDLHSELNLSSLELGDSALYFCASSAIPGQGIIADTQYFGPGTRLTVL.

This clonotype was picked up many times. V usage is TRBV15 and J usage is TRBJ2-5, with 10 bases lining up with TRBD2. The V and J ends lost 1 base and 5 bases, in that order; junction bases with no gene match: 10. Germline V gene lookup returns CDR1 LNHNV and CDR2 YYDKDF (reference sequence). The CDR3 sequence is 17 residues long. In DNA form, the CDR3 reads TGTGCCACCAGCAGAGGTTATTCGGCTAGCGGGAGTGAGACCCAGTACTTC. Translating it yields CATSRGYSASGSETQYF. The full variable domain, with the rest looked up from reference TRBV15 and TRBJ2-5, is DAMVIQNPRYQVTQFGKPVTLSCSQTLNHNVMYWYQQKSSQAPKLLFHYYDKDFNNEADTPDNFQSRRPNTSFCFLDIRSPGLGDTAMYLCATSRGYSASGSETQYFGPGTRLLVL.

This clonotype has more than one count but fewer than ten. V is TRBV6-1 and J is TRBJ2-5; TRBD2 might be the D (6 bases). The CDR3 is 16 amino acids. V was pared by 7 bases and J by 5 bases, with 23 bases between. Per the germline V gene, CDR1 is MNHNS and CDR2 is SASEGT. CDR3: CASTPLRGLIEETQYF. The DNA of the CDR3 is TGTGCCAGCACCCCCCTGCGGGGCTTAATTGAGGAGACCCAGTACTTC.

This chain connects TRBV28 to TRBJ2-1; 7 bases agree with TRBD1. CDR3 length: 13 residues. Germline V gene lookup returns CDR1 MDHEN and CDR2 SYDVKM. Trimming took 6 bases from V and 5 from J; bases not matched to a gene: 4. CDR3 coding DNA: TGTGCCAGCAGACCACAGGGGCACAATGAGCAGTTCTTC. The encoded protein is CASRPQGHNEQFF.

This clonotype was detected ten times or more. V usage is TRBV2 and J usage is TRBJ2-2; 11 bases match TRBD2. The CDR3 is 15 amino acids. Trimming at V came to 5 bases and at J to 5 bases, leaving 4 bases not matched to a gene. Germline loops: CDR1 SNHLY, CDR2 FYNNEI. CDR3 bases: TGTGCCAGCAGTATAGCGGGGGGGCGAACCGGGGAGCTGTTTTTT. Translated: CASSIAGGRTGELFF.

This clonotype was counted ten times or more. The gene calls are TRBV29-1 and TRBJ2-2; D perhaps matches TRBD1 (6 bases). V gave up 4 bases and J gave up 4 bases, with 13 bases separating them. The CDR3 sequence is 14 residues long. Germline CDR1 and CDR2: SQVTM and ANQGSEA. CDR3 coding DNA: TGCAGCGTTGGCCTACAGGGTGGCACCGGGGAGCTGTTTTTT. Translation: CSVGLQGGTGELFF.

This clonotype has a count of ten or more. The chain employs TRBV2 and TRBJ2-5, with 9 positions matching TRBD1. The CDR3 consists of 14 residues. Trimming removed 4 bases from V and 5 bases from J; junction bases left unmatched: 5. Germline CDR1 and CDR2: SNHLY and FYNNEI. In DNA form, the CDR3 reads TGTGCCAGCAGTGGAGGGGACAGGGTTGAGACCCAGTACTTC. Protein sequence: CASSGGDRVETQYF.

Note on this clonotype: Possible read error: a much larger clone is one base away. This sequence joins TRBV2 and TRBJ2-1; D gene ambiguous. Germline V gives CDR1 SNHLY, CDR2 FYNNEI. CDR3 length equals 14 residues. The V gene lost 6 bases and the J gene lost 5 bases, with 14 bases spanning the gap. The CDR3 sequence is CASSSTMGNNEQFF. The CDR3 nucleotides are TGTGCCAGCAGCTCCACTATGGGGAACAATGAGCAGTTCTTC.

The table lists this clonotype with many counts. The chain has TRBV3-1 and TRBJ2-7; TRBD1 agrees at 9 bases. V was clipped by 8 bases and J by 6 bases; unmatched bases: 5. The CDR3 contains 12 residues. CDR1 LGHDT and CDR2 YNNKEL come from the germline V gene (reference sequence). The CDR3, as DNA: TGTGCCAGCGGGACAGGGCCGGGCGAGCAGTACTTC. Amino acids: CASGTGPGEQYF.

A remark on this clonotype: A much bigger clone sits one base away, suggesting this may be a read error. The chain combines TRBV5-1 with TRBJ2-2, with a possible D match to TRBD2 (5 bases). Trimming pared 2 bases from V and 0 bases from J, leaving 11 bases between. Germline lookup yields CDR1 SGHRS and CDR2 YFSETQ. The CDR3 sequence is 16 residues long. The CDR3 DNA follows: TGCGCCAGCAGCTTTAGCGCACCTGCGAACACCGGGGAGCTGTTTTTT. Protein product: CASSFSAPANTGELFF.

This clonotype appeared many times. CDR3 residues: CASSRGQGGELFF. CDR3 nucleotide sequence: TGTGCCAGCAGCCGGGGACAGGGCGGGGAGCTGTTTTTT. The chain carries TRBV2 and TRBJ2-2, with TRBD1 identical over 9 bases. With V trimmed by 6 bases and J by 7 bases, 3 bases remained unmatched. The CDR3 has 13 residues. CDR1 and CDR2 (germline): SNHLY, FYNNEI.

This clonotype was counted at least ten times. The V gene is TRBV6-5, the J gene TRBJ1-5, with 9 positions matching TRBD1. Germline CDR1 MNHEY, CDR2 SVGAGI. V shed 0 bases, J shed 4 bases, and the junction held 1 base outside the gene matches. This CDR3 is built from 15 residues. This CDR3 reads CASSYSDRGNQPQHF. The CDR3 DNA reads TGTGCCAGCAGTTACTCCGACAGGGGGAATCAGCCCCAGCATTTT.

At least ten counts were recorded for this clonotype. The chain carries TRBV4-2 and TRBJ2-3, with 9 bases that match TRBD1. Germline CDR1 and CDR2: LGHNA and YNFKEQ. The CDR3 extends over 17 amino acids. Trimming took 2 bases from V and 6 from J; bases not matched to a gene: 12. The CDR3 DNA reads TGTGCCAGCAGCCAAATGAGACAGGGGGTGAGTTGGGATACGCAGTATTTT. It encodes CASSQMRQGVSWDTQYF.

This clonotype was seen repeatedly, ten times or more. At one end the junction does not follow the germline gene, possibly because of a read error. The CDR3 DNA sequence: TGTGCCAGCAGCTTCCGGACAGGTTCGGGGGAGACCCAGTACTTC. Translated, it gives CASSFRTGSGETQYF. V is TRBV5-1 and J is TRBJ2-5; 7 positions match TRBD1. The CDR3 extends over 15 amino acids. Germline V gene sequence: CDR1 SGHRS, CDR2 YFSETQ.

The sample holds many counts of this clonotype. This chain uses TRBV11-2 with TRBJ1-2; D is perhaps TRBD1 (5 bases). The CDR3 has 15 amino acids. Germline-derived CDR1 and CDR2 are SGHAT and FQNNGV. The V end lost 3 bases, the J end lost 1 base, and 12 bases lay between the germline ends. The CDR3 nucleotides are TGTGCCAGCAGCTTGTCGTGGGACGGTAACTATGGCTACACCTTC. This sequence encodes CASSLSWDGNYGYTF. The full variable domain, with the rest looked up from reference TRBV11-2 and TRBJ1-2, is EAGVAQSPRYKIIEKRQSVAFWCNPISGHATLYWYQQILGQGPKLLIQFQNNGVVDDSQLPKDRFSAERLKGVDSTLKIQPAKLEDSAVYLCASSLSWDGNYGYTFGSGTRLTVV.

About this clonotype: A much bigger clone sits one base away, suggesting this may be a read error. This chain joins TRBV20-1 and TRBJ2-5; D remains ambiguous. CDR3 length equals 13 residues. V lost 2 bases, J lost 1 base, and 8 bases lay in between. The germline V gene encodes CDR1 DFQATT and CDR2 SNEGSKA (reference sequence). The CDR3 DNA reads as TGCAGTGCTAGAACAGTGTCCCAAGAGACCCAGTACTTC. It encodes CSARTVSQETQYF.

There are many counts of this clonotype. This chain joins TRBV7-9 and TRBJ1-2, with 11 nucleotides matching TRBD1. The CDR3 runs 15 residues. From germline, CDR1 is SEHNR and CDR2 FQNEAQ (reference sequence). The ends lost 0 bases at V and 7 bases at J; junction bases unmatched: 4. This CDR3 is CASSLAGQGASGYTF. CDR3 coding DNA: TGTGCCAGCAGCTTAGCCGGACAGGGGGCCTCTGGCTACACCTTC.